The entry below gives a single TCR beta chain sequence along with its context. This specimen belongs to a study of technical replicates of blood from several donors. Sequencing used immunoSEQ multiplex PCR; TCRdb keeps in-frame clones, though not all of them. This table has about 100,000 clones, 90% to 97% appearing once. The length of the CDR3 is 16 residues. Germline lookup yields CDR1 MGHRA and CDR2 YSYEKL. V shed 6 bases and J 2 bases; nucleotides not matched to a gene: 10. The chain joins TRBV4-1 to TRBJ1-5; TRBD1 matches at 7 bases. The clonotype was recovered from a human donor in good health. Sequencing used T cells isolated from PBMCs. The CDR3 bases are TGCGCCAGCAGTCGCATGCAGGGGGTAGGCAATCAGCCCCAGCATTTT. Protein sequence: CASSRMQGVGNQPQHF.